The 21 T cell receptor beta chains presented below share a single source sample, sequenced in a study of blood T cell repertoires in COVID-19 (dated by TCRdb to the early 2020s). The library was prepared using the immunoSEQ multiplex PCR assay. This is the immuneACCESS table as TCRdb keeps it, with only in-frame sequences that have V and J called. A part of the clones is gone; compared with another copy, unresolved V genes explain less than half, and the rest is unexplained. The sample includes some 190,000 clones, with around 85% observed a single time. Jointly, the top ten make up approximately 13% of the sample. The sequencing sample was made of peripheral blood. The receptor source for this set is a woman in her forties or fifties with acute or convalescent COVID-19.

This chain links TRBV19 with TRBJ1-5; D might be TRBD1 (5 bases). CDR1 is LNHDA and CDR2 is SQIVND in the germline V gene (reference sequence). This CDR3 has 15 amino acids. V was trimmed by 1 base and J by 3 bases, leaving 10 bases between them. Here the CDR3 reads CASSIGGRDNQPQHF. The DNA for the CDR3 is TGTGCCAGTAGTATAGGGGGCAGGGACAATCAGCCCCAGCATTTT.

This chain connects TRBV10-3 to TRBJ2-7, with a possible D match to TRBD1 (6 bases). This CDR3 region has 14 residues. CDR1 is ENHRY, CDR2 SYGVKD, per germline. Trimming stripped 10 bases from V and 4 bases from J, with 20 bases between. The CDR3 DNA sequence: TGTGCCACGGACCCACAGGGAAGCGGATACGAGCAGTACTTC. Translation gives CATDPQGSGYEQYF.

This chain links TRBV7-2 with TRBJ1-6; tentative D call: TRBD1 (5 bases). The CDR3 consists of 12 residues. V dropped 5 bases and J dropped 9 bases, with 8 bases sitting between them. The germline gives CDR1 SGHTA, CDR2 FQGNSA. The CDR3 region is CASSVTGSPLHF. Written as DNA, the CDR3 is TGTGCCAGCAGCGTAACAGGTTCACCCCTCCACTTT.

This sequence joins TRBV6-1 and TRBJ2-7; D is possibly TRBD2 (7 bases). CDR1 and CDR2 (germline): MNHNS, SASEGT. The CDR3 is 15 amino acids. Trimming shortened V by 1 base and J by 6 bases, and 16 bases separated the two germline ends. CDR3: CASSEVRGGRSEQYF. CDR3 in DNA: TGTGCCAGCAGTGAAGTGAGGGGGGGAAGAAGCGAGCAGTACTTC.

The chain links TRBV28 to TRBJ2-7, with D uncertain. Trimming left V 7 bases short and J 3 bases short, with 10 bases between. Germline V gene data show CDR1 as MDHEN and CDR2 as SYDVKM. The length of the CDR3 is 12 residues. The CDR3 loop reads CASTGGSYEQYF. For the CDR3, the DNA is TGTGCCAGCACAGGTGGTAGCTACGAGCAGTACTTC.

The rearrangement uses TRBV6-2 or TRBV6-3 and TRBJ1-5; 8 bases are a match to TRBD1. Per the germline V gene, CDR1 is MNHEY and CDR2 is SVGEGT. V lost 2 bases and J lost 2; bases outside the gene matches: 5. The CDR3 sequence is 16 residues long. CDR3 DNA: TGTGCCAGCAGTTACGGTGGACAGGGCCGCAATCAGCCCCAGCATTTT. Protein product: CASSYGGQGRNQPQHF.

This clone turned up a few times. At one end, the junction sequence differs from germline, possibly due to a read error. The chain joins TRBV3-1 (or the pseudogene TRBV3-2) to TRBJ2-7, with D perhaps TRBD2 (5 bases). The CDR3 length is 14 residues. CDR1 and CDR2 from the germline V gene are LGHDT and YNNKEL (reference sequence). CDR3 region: CASSQDQASTYFNF. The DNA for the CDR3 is TGTGCCAGCAGCCAAGATCAGGCTAGCACTTACTTCAACTTC.

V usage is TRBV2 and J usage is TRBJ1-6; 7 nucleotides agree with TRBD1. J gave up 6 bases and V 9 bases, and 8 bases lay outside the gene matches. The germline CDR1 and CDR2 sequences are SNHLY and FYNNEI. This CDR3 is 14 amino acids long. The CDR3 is CASFLGQLNSPLHF. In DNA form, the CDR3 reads TGTGCCAGTTTCCTGGGACAGCTTAATTCACCCCTCCACTTT.

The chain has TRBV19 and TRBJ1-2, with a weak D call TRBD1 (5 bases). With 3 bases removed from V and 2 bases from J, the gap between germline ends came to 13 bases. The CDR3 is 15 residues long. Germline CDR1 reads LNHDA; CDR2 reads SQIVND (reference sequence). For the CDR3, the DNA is TGTGCCAGTAGTATGTATGAGGGACTGAACTATGGCTACACCTTC. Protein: CASSMYEGLNYGYTF.

The CDR3: CASSLIWTASTDTQYF. CDR3 coding DNA: TGCGCCAGCAGCCTTATTTGGACAGCTAGCACAGATACGCAGTATTTT. This chain connects TRBV4-1 to TRBJ2-3; TRBD1 might be the D (6 bases). Trimming shortened V by 4 bases and J by 0 bases, and 14 bases separated the two germline ends. The germline CDR1 and CDR2 sequences are MGHRA and YSYEKL. The CDR3 loop spans 16 amino acids.

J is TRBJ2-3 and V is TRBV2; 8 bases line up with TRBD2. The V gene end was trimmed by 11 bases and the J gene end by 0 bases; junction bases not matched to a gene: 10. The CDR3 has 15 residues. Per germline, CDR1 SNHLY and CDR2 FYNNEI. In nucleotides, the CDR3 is TGTGCCTGCTACCGACTAGCGATTAGCACAGATACGCAGTATTTT. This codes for CACYRLAISTDTQYF.

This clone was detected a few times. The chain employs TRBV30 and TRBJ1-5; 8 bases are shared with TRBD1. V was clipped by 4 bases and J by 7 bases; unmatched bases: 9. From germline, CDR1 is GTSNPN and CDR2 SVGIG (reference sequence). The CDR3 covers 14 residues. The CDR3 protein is CAWNGDRHWQPQHF. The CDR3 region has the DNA TGTGCCTGGAACGGGGACAGGCATTGGCAGCCCCAGCATTTT.

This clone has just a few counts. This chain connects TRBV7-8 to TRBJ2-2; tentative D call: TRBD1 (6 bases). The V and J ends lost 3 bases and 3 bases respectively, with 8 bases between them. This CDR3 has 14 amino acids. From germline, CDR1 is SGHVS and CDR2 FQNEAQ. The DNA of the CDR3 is TGTGCCAGCAGCTTGGGGGCGGACACCGGGGAGCTGTTTTTT. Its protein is CASSLGADTGELFF. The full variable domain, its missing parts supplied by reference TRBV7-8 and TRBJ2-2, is GAGVSQSPRYKVAKRGQDVALRCDPISGHVSLFWYQQALGQGPEFLTYFQNEAQLDKSGLPSDRFFAERPEGSVSTLKIQRTQQEDSAVYLCASSLGADTGELFFGEGSRLTVL.

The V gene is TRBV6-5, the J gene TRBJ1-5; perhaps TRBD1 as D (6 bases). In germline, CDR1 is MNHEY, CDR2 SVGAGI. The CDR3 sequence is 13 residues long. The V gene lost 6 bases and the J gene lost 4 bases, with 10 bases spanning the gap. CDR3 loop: CASRLTGNQPQHF. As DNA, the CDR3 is TGTGCCAGCAGGTTAACAGGGAATCAGCCCCAGCATTTT.

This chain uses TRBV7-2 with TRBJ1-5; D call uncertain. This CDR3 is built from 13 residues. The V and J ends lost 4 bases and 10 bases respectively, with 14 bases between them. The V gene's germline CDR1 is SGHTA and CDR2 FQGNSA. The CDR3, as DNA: TGTGCCAGCAGCTCTGACATCTCCAATCCCCAGCATTTT. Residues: CASSSDISNPQHF.

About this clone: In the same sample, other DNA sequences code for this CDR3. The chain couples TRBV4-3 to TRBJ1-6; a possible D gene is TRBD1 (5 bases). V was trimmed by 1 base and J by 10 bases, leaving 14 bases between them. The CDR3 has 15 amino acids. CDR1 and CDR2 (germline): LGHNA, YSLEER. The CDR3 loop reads CASSQARQGGSPLHF. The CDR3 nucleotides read TGCGCCAGCAGCCAAGCAAGGCAGGGAGGGTCACCCCTCCACTTT.

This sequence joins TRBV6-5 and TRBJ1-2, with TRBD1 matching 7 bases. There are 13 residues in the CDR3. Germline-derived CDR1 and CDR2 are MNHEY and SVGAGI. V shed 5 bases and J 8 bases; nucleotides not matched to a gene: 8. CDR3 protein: CASSLDRVGGYTF. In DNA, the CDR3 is TGTGCCAGCAGTCTAGACAGGGTAGGGGGCTACACCTTC.

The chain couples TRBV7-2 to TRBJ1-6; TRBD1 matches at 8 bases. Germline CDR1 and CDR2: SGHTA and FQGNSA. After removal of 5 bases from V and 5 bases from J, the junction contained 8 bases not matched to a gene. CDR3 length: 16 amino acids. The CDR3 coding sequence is TGTGCCAGCAGCCCCGGACAGGGTTTTAATAATTCACCCCTCCACTTT. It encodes CASSPGQGFNNSPLHF. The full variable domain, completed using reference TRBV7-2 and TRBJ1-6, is GAGVSQSPSNKVTEKGKDVELRCDPISGHTALYWYRQSLGQGLEFLIYFQGNSAPDKSGLPSDRFSAERTGGSVSTLTIQRTQQEDSAVYLCASSPGQGFNNSPLHFGNGTRLTVT.

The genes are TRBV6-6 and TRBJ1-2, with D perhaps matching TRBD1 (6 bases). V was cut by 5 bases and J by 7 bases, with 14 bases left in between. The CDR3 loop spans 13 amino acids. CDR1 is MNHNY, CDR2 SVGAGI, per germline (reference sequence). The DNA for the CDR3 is TGTGCCAGCAGTACCCAGGTGGACAGTGGCTACACCTTC. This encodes CASSTQVDSGYTF.

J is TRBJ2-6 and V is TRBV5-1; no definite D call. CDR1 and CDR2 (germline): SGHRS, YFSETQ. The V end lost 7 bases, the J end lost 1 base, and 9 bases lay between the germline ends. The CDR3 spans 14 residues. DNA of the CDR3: TGCGCCAGCTTCGGAGAATCTGGGGCCAACGTCCTGACTTTC. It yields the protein CASFGESGANVLTF.

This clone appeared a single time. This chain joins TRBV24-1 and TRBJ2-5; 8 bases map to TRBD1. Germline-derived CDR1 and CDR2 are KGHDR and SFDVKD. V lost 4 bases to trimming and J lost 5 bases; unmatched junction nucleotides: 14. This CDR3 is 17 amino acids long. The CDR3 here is CATSESETGVFGETQYF. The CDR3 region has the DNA TGTGCCACCAGTGAGTCAGAGACAGGGGTCTTCGGGGAGACCCAGTACTTC.